The 24 T cell receptor beta chains below were found in one sample sequenced in a study of vaccination and CD4 T cells after COVID-19. Once obtained from cultured CD4+ T cells, the DNA was sequenced using the Oncomine TCR Beta short-read assay. From the PCR reads, TCRdb called clonotypes with MiXCR, one entry per CDR3 protein. The table includes 9,500 to 13,000 distinct CDR3 sequences, around a third detected once. What these receptors recognize is not known. Treatment meaning: roughly ten-day PBMC culture with coronavirus spike peptide pools or control peptides (ViraFEST assay). Sequencing was performed on CD4+ T cells from blood, cultured in vitro, taken after SARS-CoV-2 vaccination. The receptors derive from a human donor who had recovered from COVID-19.

This clonotype was observed a single time. The chain links TRBV6-1 to TRBJ2-6, with no clear D. V was shortened by 5 bases and J by 0 bases, with 17 bases between the two germline ends. CDR1 MNHNS and CDR2 SASEGT come from the germline V gene. This CDR3 spans 18 amino acids. The DNA for the CDR3 is TGTGCCAGCAGTCCGAGATTTAGACACCTCTCTGGGGCCAACGTCCTGACTTTC. This gives the protein CASSPRFRHLSGANVLTF.

The chain links TRBV6-5 to TRBJ2-2; TRBD2 is a possible D gene (7 bases). CDR1 MNHEY and CDR2 SVGAGI come from the germline V gene. The CDR3 contains 16 residues. V was trimmed by 4 bases and J by 5 bases, leaving 17 bases between them. The CDR3: CASSSTGGTGTGELFF. CDR3 nucleotides: TGTGCCAGCAGTTCCACGGGGGGAACAGGGACCGGGGAGCTGTTTTTT.

This clonotype was detected a few times. The V and J genes are TRBV18 and TRBJ1-5, with a weak D call TRBD1 (5 bases). Between the trimmed V and J ends, which lost 3 bases and 5 bases, there was a span of 11 bases. CDR3 length equals 14 residues. Germline V CDR1 and CDR2: KGHSH, LQKENI. The CDR3 nucleotides read TGTGCCAGCTCACCGGGGAGGGGCGATCAGCCCCAGCATTTT. This encodes CASSPGRGDQPQHF.

CDR3 in DNA: TGCAGTGCCAAACTAGCGGGCAGCCAAGAGACCCAGTACTTC. The encoded protein is CSAKLAGSQETQYF. V gene TRBV20-1 combines with J gene TRBJ2-5; 9 nucleotides align to TRBD2. This CDR3 comprises 14 residues. Germline V CDR1 and CDR2: DFQATT, SNEGSKA (reference sequence). V was clipped by 6 bases and J by 1 base; unmatched bases: 6.

The chain is built from TRBV7-8 and TRBJ1-4; a weak D match, TRBD1 (5 bases). Germline V CDR1 and CDR2: SGHVS, FQNEAQ. With 3 bases removed from V and 6 bases from J, the gap between germline ends came to 11 bases. This CDR3 region has 14 residues. CDR3 DNA: TGTGCCAGCAGCTTCGACCCGGGGGATGAAAAACTGTTTTTT. Amino acids: CASSFDPGDEKLFF.

On this clonotype: At one end the junction does not follow the germline gene, possibly because of a read error. This chain connects TRBV7-2 to TRBJ1-1, with TRBD1 as a possible D gene (5 bases). The CDR3 length is 15 residues. CDR1 SGHTA and CDR2 FQGNSA come from the germline V gene. For the CDR3, the DNA is TGCGCCAGCAGCCCAGCAGAGGGACGTAACACTGAAGCTTTCTTT. Its protein is CASSPAEGRNTEAFF.

The rearrangement uses TRBV11-3 and TRBJ2-1; D gene uncertain. The germline V and J ends were trimmed by 6 bases and 6 bases, with 12 bases remaining between them. This CDR3 has 13 residues. CDR1 is SGHNT, CDR2 YENEEA, per germline. The CDR3 protein is CASRGNAGNEQFF. The CDR3 nucleotides read TGTGCCAGCAGGGGCAATGCCGGCAATGAGCAGTTCTTC.

This clonotype was seen more than once but under ten times. The rearrangement uses TRBV12-3 or TRBV12-4 and TRBJ1-5; D call uncertain. With 4 bases removed from V and 0 bases from J, the gap between germline ends came to 1 base. The CDR3 has 12 residues. This CDR3 reads CASSYSNQPQHF. CDR3 DNA sequence: TGTGCCAGCAGTTATAGCAATCAGCCCCAGCATTTT.

This chain uses TRBV27 with TRBJ2-1; tentatively, D is TRBD1 (6 bases). V was clipped by 8 bases and J by 9 bases, with 17 bases between them. This CDR3 has 13 amino acids. CDR1 is MNHEY, CDR2 SMNVEV, per germline (reference sequence). The CDR3 reads CASDQGGGGEQFF. The CDR3 region has the DNA TGTGCCAGCGACCAGGGTGGGGGCGGTGAGCAGTTCTTC.

This clonotype is judged medium-sized (0.01 to 0.1%). J is TRBJ2-7 and V is TRBV6-1, with TRBD2 identical over 12 bases. CDR3 length: 16 residues. V shed 6 bases and J 2 bases; nucleotides not matched to a gene: 8. Germline CDR1 and CDR2: MNHNS and SASEGT. The CDR3 loop reads CASRGGLAGPAYEQYF. In DNA form, the CDR3 reads TGTGCCAGCAGGGGAGGACTAGCGGGACCCGCCTACGAGCAGTACTTC.

The chain links TRBV18 to TRBJ2-5, with D uncertain. CDR3 length: 13 residues. Germline loops: CDR1 KGHSH, CDR2 LQKENI. Trimming took 6 bases from V and 3 from J, leaving 11 bases between them. The CDR3 nucleotides are TGTGCCAGCTCTCAAGGACGGGAAGAGACCCAGTACTTC. The encoded protein is CASSQGREETQYF.

This clonotype was found once. The genes are TRBV23-1 and TRBJ2-3; TRBD2 agrees at 11 bases. TRBV23-1 is an open reading frame whose function is uncertain. V dropped 6 bases and J dropped 2; count of bases not matched to a gene: 7. The length of the CDR3 is 16 residues. CDR3 amino acids: CASRDRLAGNTDTQYF. CDR3 DNA: TGCGCCAGCAGAGACAGACTAGCGGGGAACACAGATACGCAGTATTTT.

The chain combines TRBV4-3 with TRBJ2-3; D is unresolved. The CDR3 has 16 amino acids. Germline V gene data show CDR1 as LGHNA and CDR2 as YSLEER. V dropped 0 bases and J dropped 2 bases, with 12 bases sitting between them. The CDR3 reads CASSQDPGSYTDTQYF. The DNA of the CDR3 is TGCGCCAGCAGCCAAGACCCCGGCTCATACACAGATACGCAGTATTTT.

This chain joins TRBV6-1 and TRBJ1-1, with a possible D match to TRBD1 (5 bases). V lost 6 bases, J lost 3 bases, and 17 bases lay in between. The CDR3 runs to 15 residues. Germline CDR1 is MNHNS and CDR2 is SASEGT. CDR3 bases: TGTGCCAGCAGCAGGGACGGGGTTATGGACACTGAAGCTTTCTTT. Its translation: CASSRDGVMDTEAFF.

The rearrangement uses TRBV4-3 and TRBJ2-7; 8 bases are a match to TRBD2. V lost 3 bases to trimming and J lost 1 base; unmatched junction nucleotides: 11. Germline loops: CDR1 LGHNA, CDR2 YSLEER. The CDR3 sequence is 17 residues long. The chain's CDR3 is CASSQQAGTSLSYEQYF. In DNA, the CDR3 is TGCGCCAGCAGCCAGCAGGCCGGGACTAGTCTTTCCTACGAGCAGTACTTC.

Note on this clonotype: In this CDR3 the conserved last residue, phenylalanine or tryptophan, is missing, so a read error is likely. CDR3 DNA sequence: TGTGCCAGCCGGAGGGGGCAGGGGCCCTTGAACACTGAAGCTTTCTCT. Amino acid sequence: CASRRGQGPLNTEAFS. This sequence joins TRBV7-8 and TRBJ1-1; TRBD1 matches 7 bases. The germline CDR1 and CDR2 sequences are SGHVS and FQNEAQ. This CDR3 contains 16 residues. V dropped 8 bases and J dropped 0; count of bases not matched to a gene: 12.

This clonotype appeared a few times. The chain is built from TRBV27 and TRBJ2-7; unclear D gene. CDR1 and CDR2 from the germline V gene are MNHEY and SMNVEV (reference sequence). Trimming cost V 6 bases and J 5 bases, with 14 bases left between them. This CDR3 comprises 13 residues. The CDR3 is CASRRAEANEQYF. The CDR3, as DNA: TGTGCCAGCAGAAGGGCGGAAGCCAACGAGCAGTACTTC.

This clonotype was seen a handful of times. CDR3 nucleotide sequence: TGTGCCAGCAGCCCACCAGGGGGGGCGGAGCCCCAGCATTTT. Residues: CASSPPGGAEPQHF. The rearrangement joins TRBV7-2 to TRBJ1-5; 7 bases map to TRBD1. This CDR3 has 14 amino acids. Trimming removed 5 bases from V and 8 bases from J; junction bases left unmatched: 9. The germline CDR1 and CDR2 sequences are SGHTA and FQGNSA.

The J gene is TRBJ2-5, the V gene TRBV6-2 or TRBV6-3; 9 nucleotides match TRBD1. Germline-derived CDR1 and CDR2 are MNHEY and SVGEGT. The J segment lost 1 base and the V segment lost 0 bases, leaving 12 bases of the junction unmatched. The CDR3 is made up of 19 amino acids. The CDR3 region is CASSYSRVRMTGGQETQYF. For the CDR3, the DNA is TGTGCCAGCAGTTACTCGAGAGTTCGAATGACAGGGGGCCAAGAGACCCAGTACTTC.

This clonotype was seen only a few times. The J gene is TRBJ2-5, the V gene TRBV11-2; D tentatively fits TRBD1 or TRBD2 (5 bases each). The CDR3 has 15 amino acids. V lost 2 bases, J lost 4 bases, and 14 bases lay in between. CDR1 is SGHAT and CDR2 is FQNNGV in the germline V gene. The CDR3 nucleotides read TGTGCCAGCAGCTTACGGGTCGGGGCGGGAGAGACCCAGTACTTC. Translation gives CASSLRVGAGETQYF.

This clonotype is a singleton in its sample. This chain links TRBV18 with TRBJ2-3, with TRBD2 matching over 13 bases. The CDR3 is made up of 16 amino acids. Trimming removed 0 bases from V and 6 bases from J; junction bases left unmatched: 3. The V gene's germline CDR1 is KGHSH and CDR2 LQKENI. CDR3 amino acids: CASSPPRLAGGDTQYF. The CDR3 DNA reads TGTGCCAGCTCACCACCTCGACTAGCGGGAGGTGATACGCAGTATTTT.

CDR3: CATSRGRQVENEQFF. CDR3 coding DNA: TGTGCCACCAGCAGAGGAAGGCAGGTGGAAAATGAGCAGTTCTTC. This sequence joins TRBV15 and TRBJ2-1; D remains ambiguous. Germline assignment: CDR1 LNHNV and CDR2 YYDKDF (reference sequence). The CDR3 has 15 amino acids. Trimming cost V 1 base and J 7 bases, with 14 bases left between them.

V is TRBV30 and J is TRBJ2-7; possible D gene TRBD2, 6 bases. Trimming removed 3 bases at V and 0 bases at J, with 9 bases between. CDR1 is GTSNPN, CDR2 SVGIG, per germline (reference sequence). The CDR3 is 13 amino acids. This CDR3 is CAWRGLLSYEQYF. DNA for the CDR3: TGTGCCTGGAGGGGACTCCTCTCCTACGAGCAGTACTTC.

This clonotype is labeled as medium-sized. The CDR3 protein is CASSGPRDRGRINGYTF. The CDR3 DNA is TGTGCCAGTAGTGGCCCCCGGGACAGGGGTCGGATTAATGGCTACACCTTC. V gene TRBV19 combines with J gene TRBJ1-2; TRBD1 matches 10 bases. V lost 5 bases and J lost 6; bases outside the gene matches: 15. Germline V gives CDR1 LNHDA, CDR2 SQIVND (reference sequence). The CDR3 consists of 17 residues.